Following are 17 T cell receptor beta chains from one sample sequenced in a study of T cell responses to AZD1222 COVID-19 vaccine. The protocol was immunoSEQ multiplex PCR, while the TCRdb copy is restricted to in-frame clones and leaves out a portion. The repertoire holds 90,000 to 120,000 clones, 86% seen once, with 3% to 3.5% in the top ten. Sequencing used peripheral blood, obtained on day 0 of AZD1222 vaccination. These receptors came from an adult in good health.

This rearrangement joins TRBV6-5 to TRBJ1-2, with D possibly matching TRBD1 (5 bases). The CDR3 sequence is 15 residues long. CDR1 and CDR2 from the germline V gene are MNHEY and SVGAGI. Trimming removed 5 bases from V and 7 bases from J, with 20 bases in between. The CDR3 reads CASSPNTAREGGYTF. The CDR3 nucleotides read TGTGCCAGCAGTCCTAACACTGCCAGGGAGGGTGGCTACACCTTC.

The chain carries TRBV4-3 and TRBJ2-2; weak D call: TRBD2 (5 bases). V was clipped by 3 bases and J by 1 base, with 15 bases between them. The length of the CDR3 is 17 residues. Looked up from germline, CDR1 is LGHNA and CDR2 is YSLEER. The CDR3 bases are TGCGCCAGCAGCCAGATCGCGGGCGGAAGGAACACCGGGGAGCTGTTTTTT. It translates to CASSQIAGGRNTGELFF.

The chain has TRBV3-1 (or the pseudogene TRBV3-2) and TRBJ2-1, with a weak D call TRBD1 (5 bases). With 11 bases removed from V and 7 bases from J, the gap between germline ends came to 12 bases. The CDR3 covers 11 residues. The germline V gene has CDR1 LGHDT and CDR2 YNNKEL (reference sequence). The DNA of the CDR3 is TGTGCCGCTGTAGGGGCAAATGAGCAGTTCTTC. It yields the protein CAAVGANEQFF.

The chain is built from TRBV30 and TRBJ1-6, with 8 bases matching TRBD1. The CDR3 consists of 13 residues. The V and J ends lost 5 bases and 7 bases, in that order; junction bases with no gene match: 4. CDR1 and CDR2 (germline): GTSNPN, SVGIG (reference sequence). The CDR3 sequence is CAWGQGSNSPLHF. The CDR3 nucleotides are TGTGCCTGGGGACAGGGATCAAATTCACCCCTCCACTTT.

The CDR3 DNA is TGTGCCAGCAGCTTATGGGTGGGGGGGAGCAATCAGCCCCAGCATTTT. This encodes CASSLWVGGSNQPQHF. This rearrangement joins TRBV7-9 to TRBJ1-5, with TRBD1 as a possible D gene (5 bases). CDR1 is SEHNR, CDR2 FQNEAQ, per germline (reference sequence). The CDR3 runs 16 residues. V lost 2 bases, J lost 1 base, and 12 bases lay in between. Supplemented by reference TRBV7-9 and TRBJ1-5, the full variable domain reads DTGVSQNPRHKITKRGQNVTFRCDPISEHNRLYWYRQTLGQGPEFLTYFQNEAQLEKSRLLSDRFSAERPKGSFSTLEIQRTEQGDSAMYLCASSLWVGGSNQPQHFGDGTRLSIL.

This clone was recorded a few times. Here the CDR3 DNA reads TGCGCCAGCAGCCAGGGGGGGGAAATCCAAGAGACCCAGTACTTC. Protein sequence: CASSQGGEIQETQYF. The chain carries TRBV4-3 and TRBJ2-5; 7 bases are a match to TRBD2. This CDR3 comprises 15 residues. In germline, CDR1 is LGHNA, CDR2 YSLEER. Trimming at V came to 3 bases and at J to 1 base, leaving 5 bases not matched to a gene.

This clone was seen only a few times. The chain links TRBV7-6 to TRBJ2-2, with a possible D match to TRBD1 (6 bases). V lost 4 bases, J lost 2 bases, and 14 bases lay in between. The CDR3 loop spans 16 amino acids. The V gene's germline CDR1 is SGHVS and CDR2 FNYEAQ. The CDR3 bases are TGTGCCAGCAGCTCAAAAAGGGGGATTAACACCGGGGAGCTGTTTTTT. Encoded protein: CASSSKRGINTGELFF.

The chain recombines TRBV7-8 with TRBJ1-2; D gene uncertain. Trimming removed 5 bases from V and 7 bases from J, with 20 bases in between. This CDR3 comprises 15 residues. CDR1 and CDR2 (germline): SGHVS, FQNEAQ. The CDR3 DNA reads TGTGCCAGCAGCCCGGGGAGTACAACGGTCTCTGGCTACACCTTC. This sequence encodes CASSPGSTTVSGYTF. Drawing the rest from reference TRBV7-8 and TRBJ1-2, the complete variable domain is GAGVSQSPRYKVAKRGQDVALRCDPISGHVSLFWYQQALGQGPEFLTYFQNEAQLDKSGLPSDRFFAERPEGSVSTLKIQRTQQEDSAVYLCASSPGSTTVSGYTFGSGTRLTVV.

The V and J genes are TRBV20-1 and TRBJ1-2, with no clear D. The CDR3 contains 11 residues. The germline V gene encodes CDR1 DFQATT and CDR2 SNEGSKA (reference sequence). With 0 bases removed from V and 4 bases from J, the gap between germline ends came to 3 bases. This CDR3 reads CSAREAYGYTF. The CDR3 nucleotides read TGCAGTGCTAGAGAAGCCTATGGCTACACCTTC.

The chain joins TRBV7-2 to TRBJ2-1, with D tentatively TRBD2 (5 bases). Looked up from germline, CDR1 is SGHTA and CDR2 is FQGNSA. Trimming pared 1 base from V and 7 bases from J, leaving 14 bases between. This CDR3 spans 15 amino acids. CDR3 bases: TGTGCCAGCAGCTTAGGCCAGGTTAGAGGGAATGAGCAGTTCTTC. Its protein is CASSLGQVRGNEQFF.

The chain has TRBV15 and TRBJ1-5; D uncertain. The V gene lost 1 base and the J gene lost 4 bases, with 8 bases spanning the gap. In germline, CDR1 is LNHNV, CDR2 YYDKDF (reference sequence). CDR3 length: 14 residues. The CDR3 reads CATSRVGENQPQHF. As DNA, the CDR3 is TGTGCCACCAGCAGAGTCGGGGAAAATCAGCCCCAGCATTTT.

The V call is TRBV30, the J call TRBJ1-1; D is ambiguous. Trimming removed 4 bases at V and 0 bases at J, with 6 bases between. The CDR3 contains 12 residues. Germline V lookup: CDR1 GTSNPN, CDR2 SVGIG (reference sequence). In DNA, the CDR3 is TGTGCCTGGAAAGTCATGAACACTGAAGCTTTCTTT. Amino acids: CAWKVMNTEAFF.

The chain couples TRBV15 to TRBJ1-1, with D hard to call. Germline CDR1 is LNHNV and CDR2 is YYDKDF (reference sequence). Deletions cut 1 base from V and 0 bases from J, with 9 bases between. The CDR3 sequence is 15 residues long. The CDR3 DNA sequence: TGTGCCACCAGCAGAGGCTCTGTATTGAACACTGAAGCTTTCTTT. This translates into CATSRGSVLNTEAFF.

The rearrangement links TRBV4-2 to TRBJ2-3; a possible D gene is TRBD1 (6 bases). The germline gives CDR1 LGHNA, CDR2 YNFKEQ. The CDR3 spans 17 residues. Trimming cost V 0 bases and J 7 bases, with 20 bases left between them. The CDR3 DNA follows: TGTGCCAGCAGCCAAGATGGCCTGGGGGCCTTTTCCAATACGCAGTATTTT. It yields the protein CASSQDGLGAFSNTQYF.

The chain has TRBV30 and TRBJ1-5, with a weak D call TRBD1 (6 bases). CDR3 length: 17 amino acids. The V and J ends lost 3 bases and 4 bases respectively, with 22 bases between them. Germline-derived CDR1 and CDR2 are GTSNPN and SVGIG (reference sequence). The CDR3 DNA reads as TGTGCCTGGAGACGAGGTGGACAGCGAGCTCCTAATCAGCCCCAGCATTTT. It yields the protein CAWRRGGQRAPNQPQHF.

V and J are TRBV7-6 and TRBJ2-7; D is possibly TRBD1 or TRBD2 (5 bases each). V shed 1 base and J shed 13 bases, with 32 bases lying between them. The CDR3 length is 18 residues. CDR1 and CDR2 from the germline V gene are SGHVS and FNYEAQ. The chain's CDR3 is CASSLGSNGAQTNYERYF. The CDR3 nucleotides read TGTGCCAGCAGCTTAGGTTCAAACGGGGCCCAAACCAACTACGAGCGTTACTTC.

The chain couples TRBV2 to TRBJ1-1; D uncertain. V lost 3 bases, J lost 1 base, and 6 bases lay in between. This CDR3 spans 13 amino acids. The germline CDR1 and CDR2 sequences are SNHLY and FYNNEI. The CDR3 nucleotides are TGTGCCAGCAGTGATTATAGGAACACTGAAGCTTTCTTT. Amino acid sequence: CASSDYRNTEAFF.